Each of the 31 T cell receptor beta chains below was sequenced from the same sample in a study of blood T cells in healthy people across ages. A second 7 to 11 cycle PCR used barcoded and J-beta primers. TCRdb redid the calling of the 5' RACE reads with MiXCR, one entry per CDR3 protein. The table has about 400,000 distinct CDR3 sequences, roughly half seen once. Sequences were obtained from blood. The receptors originated from a man in his 60s in good health.

The chain joins TRBV27 to TRBJ2-7, with D possibly being TRBD1 or TRBD2 (6 bases each). V lost 5 bases, J lost 0 bases, and 17 bases lay in between. The CDR3 is 16 residues long. Germline V gene lookup returns CDR1 MNHEY and CDR2 SMNVEV (reference sequence). This chain's CDR3 is CASSRGTTSSSYEQYF. The CDR3 DNA reads as TGTGCCAGCAGTCGCGGGACAACCTCGAGCTCCTACGAGCAGTACTTC.

A few counts support this clonotype. The V gene is TRBV21-1, the J gene TRBJ2-5; the table names TRBD1, a call not compared with the DNA. TRBV21-1 is shown as a pseudogene. The CDR3 sequence is 18 residues long. The CDR3 here is CASSLPRTGRGREETQYF. CDR3 bases: TGTGCCAGCAGTCTTCCCCGGACAGGGAGGGGGAGGGAAGAGACCCAGTACTTC.

This chain connects TRBV5-1 to TRBJ2-7, with D perhaps matching TRBD1 (6 bases). V shed 1 base and J shed 1 base, with 15 bases lying between them. CDR3 length: 16 amino acids. Germline assignment: CDR1 SGHRS and CDR2 YFSETQ. Here the CDR3 DNA reads TGCGCCAGCAGCTTGAAGTCCGGGACATTATCCTACGAGCAGTACTTC. Its translation is CASSLKSGTLSYEQYF. The full variable domain, completed using reference TRBV5-1 and TRBJ2-7, is KAGVTQTPRYLIKTRGQQVTLSCSPISGHRSVSWYQQTPGQGLQFLFEYFSETQRNKGNFPGRFSGRQFSNSRSEMNVSTLELGDSALYLCASSLKSGTLSYEQYFGPGTRLTVT.

This clonotype was seen only a few times. V usage is TRBV5-1 and J usage is TRBJ2-3, with D uncertain. The CDR3 totals 11 residues. V was shortened by 2 bases and J by 6 bases, with 4 bases between the two germline ends. CDR1 and CDR2 (germline): SGHRS, YFSETQ. The CDR3, as DNA: TGCGCCAGCAGCTTTAAGGATACGCAGTATTTT. This gives the protein CASSFKDTQYF.

The CDR3 reads CASSLQSTGTEAFF. The CDR3, as DNA: TGTGCCAGCAGCCTCCAATCGACTGGCACTGAAGCTTTCTTT. The chain joins TRBV7-6 to TRBJ1-1; D remains unclear. The CDR3 runs to 14 residues. Germline CDR1 SGHVS, CDR2 FNYEAQ. With 5 bases removed from V and 4 bases from J, the gap between germline ends came to 14 bases.

The J gene is TRBJ2-2, the V gene TRBV7-3; 7 bases are shared with TRBD2. V was clipped by 3 bases and J by 5 bases; unmatched bases: 6. This CDR3 contains 15 residues. CDR1 is SGHTA, CDR2 FQGTGA, per germline. Here the CDR3 DNA reads TGTGCCAGCAGCTTTCTGCCAGCGGGGACCGGGGAGCTGTTTTTT. Translated, it gives CASSFLPAGTGELFF.

The chain joins TRBV30 to TRBJ2-3, with D possibly being TRBD2 (6 bases). The V gene's germline CDR1 is GTSNPN and CDR2 SVGIG (reference sequence). V shed 4 bases and J shed 10 bases, with 15 bases lying between them. The CDR3 covers 12 residues. CDR3 amino acids: CAWNRRVEAQYF. The CDR3 DNA follows: TGTGCCTGGAATAGGAGGGTGGAAGCGCAGTATTTT.

The chain has TRBV12-3 or TRBV12-4 and TRBJ2-1, with no clear D. The V gene lost 5 bases and the J gene lost 7 bases, with 12 bases spanning the gap. There are 13 residues in the CDR3. This CDR3 reads CASSRRLENEQFF. The CDR3 DNA reads TGTGCCAGCAGTAGGAGATTAGAGAATGAGCAGTTCTTC.

This clonotype was found a few times. V and J are TRBV28 and TRBJ2-7; a possible D gene is TRBD1 (5 bases). Germline V gene lookup returns CDR1 MDHEN and CDR2 SYDVKM. The germline V and J ends were trimmed by 4 bases and 1 base, with 17 bases remaining between them. The CDR3 runs 16 residues. The CDR3 nucleotides are TGTGCCAGCAGTTCCCAGGGCCCTCAACTTTCCTACGAGCAGTACTTC. The encoded protein is CASSSQGPQLSYEQYF.

The gene calls are TRBV27 and TRBJ2-5; 9 positions match TRBD1. The length of the CDR3 is 15 residues. Germline V gene lookup returns CDR1 MNHEY and CDR2 SMNVEV (reference sequence). V shed 3 bases, J shed 5 bases, and the junction held 7 bases outside the gene matches. This CDR3 is CASSFTTGGTETQYF. In DNA form, the CDR3 reads TGTGCCAGCAGTTTCACAACAGGGGGCACGGAGACCCAGTACTTC.

This rearrangement joins TRBV15 to TRBJ2-1, with D perhaps matching TRBD2 (5 bases). Per germline, CDR1 LNHNV and CDR2 YYDKDF (reference sequence). The CDR3 spans 16 residues. V was pared by 0 bases and J by 1 base, with 10 bases between. The CDR3 sequence: CATSRDRQRSYNEQFF. The CDR3 bases are TGTGCCACCAGCAGAGATCGGCAGCGGTCCTACAATGAGCAGTTCTTC. Drawing the rest from reference TRBV15 and TRBJ2-1, the complete variable domain is DAMVIQNPRYQVTQFGKPVTLSCSQTLNHNVMYWYQQKSSQAPKLLFHYYDKDFNNEADTPDNFQSRRPNTSFCFLDIRSPGLGDTAMYLCATSRDRQRSYNEQFFGPGTRLTVL.

This clonotype occurred many times. This chain connects TRBV29-1 to TRBJ1-2, with D tentatively TRBD1 (6 bases). V lost 7 bases, J lost 8 bases, and 20 bases lay in between. CDR1 and CDR2 (germline): SQVTM, ANQGSEA. The CDR3 is made up of 13 amino acids. The CDR3 DNA reads as TGCAGCGCACCCTTAACAGGGCCTTACGGCTACACCTTC. Translation gives CSAPLTGPYGYTF.

The chain recombines TRBV3-1 with TRBJ2-5, with 10 bases fitting TRBD2. The CDR3 has 16 amino acids. The V and J ends lost 4 bases and 2 bases, in that order; junction bases with no gene match: 7. The V gene's germline CDR1 is LGHDT and CDR2 YNNKEL (reference sequence). CDR3 loop: CASSLSGLAVQETQYF. Here the CDR3 DNA reads TGTGCCAGCAGCCTAAGTGGACTAGCGGTACAAGAGACCCAGTACTTC.

A remark on this clonotype: A much larger clone sits a single nucleotide away, making a read error possible. The V gene is TRBV11-2, the J gene TRBJ1-6; TRBD1 agrees at 9 bases. The CDR3 contains 18 residues. Germline lookup yields CDR1 SGHAT and CDR2 FQNNGV. The J segment lost 3 bases and the V segment lost 5 bases, leaving 11 bases of the junction unmatched. DNA for the CDR3: TGTGCCAGCAGCCCTCGGGACAGGGTTGTTTTCTATAATTCACCCCTCCACTTT. Translated, it gives CASSPRDRVVFYNSPLHF. Based on the CDR3 plus reference TRBV11-2 and TRBJ1-6, the full variable domain is EAGVAQSPRYKIIEKRQSVAFWCNPISGHATLYWYQQILGQGPKLLIQFQNNGVVDDSQLPKDRFSAERLKGVDSTLKIQPAKLEDSAVYLCASSPRDRVVFYNSPLHFGNGTRLTVT.

The count of this clonotype is one. The chain is built from TRBV16 and TRBJ1-6; tentative D call: TRBD1 (5 bases). In germline, CDR1 is KGHSY, CDR2 FQNENV. The CDR3 length is 15 residues. Trimming stripped 4 bases from V and 9 bases from J, with 16 bases between. The CDR3, as DNA: TGTGCCAGCAGCCCGACAGCCCCTCCGGCTTCACCCCTCCACTTT. Its protein product is CASSPTAPPASPLHF.

In its sample, this clonotype was seen many times. The chain couples TRBV5-1 to TRBJ2-4; 10 bases line up with TRBD1. Trimming removed 2 bases from V and 8 bases from J; junction bases left unmatched: 7. Germline V gene sequence: CDR1 SGHRS, CDR2 YFSETQ. The CDR3 is made up of 15 amino acids. CDR3 residues: CASSFGQGGVDIQYF. The CDR3 DNA follows: TGCGCCAGCAGCTTTGGACAGGGGGGGGTGGACATTCAGTACTTC.

The chain has TRBV7-9 and TRBJ2-5, with D perhaps TRBD2 (5 bases). The V gene's germline CDR1 is SEHNR and CDR2 FQNEAQ (reference sequence). Between the trimmed V and J ends, which lost 1 base and 11 bases, there was a span of 17 bases. This CDR3 has 14 amino acids. The CDR3 coding sequence is TGTGCCAGCAGCTTAGTTGGTAAGGAGGACGGACAGTACTTC. Translation gives CASSLVGKEDGQYF.

The CDR3 DNA reads as TGTGCCACCGCCCAGAGGGACAACTACGAGCAGTACTTC. Translating gives CATAQRDNYEQYF. This chain uses TRBV7-9 with TRBJ2-7; tentatively, D is TRBD1 (6 bases). Germline values: CDR1 SEHNR, CDR2 FQNEAQ (reference sequence). The germline V and J ends were trimmed by 10 bases and 3 bases, with 16 bases remaining between them. The CDR3 sequence is 13 residues long.

This clonotype showed up just a few times. The chain combines TRBV12-3 or TRBV12-4 with TRBJ2-6; TRBD2 might be the D (5 bases). This CDR3 has 14 residues. Trimming removed 7 bases at V and 3 bases at J, with 10 bases between. CDR3 loop: CASIQAGGANVLTF. The CDR3 DNA sequence: TGTGCCAGCATTCAGGCGGGTGGGGCCAACGTCCTGACTTTC.

This chain links TRBV28 with TRBJ1-2; D gene unclear. The germline V gene has CDR1 MDHEN and CDR2 SYDVKM. This CDR3 has 15 residues. Between the trimmed V and J ends, which lost 1 base and 3 bases, there was a span of 12 bases. Here the CDR3 reads CASSLSVNSDYGYTF. DNA for the CDR3: TGTGCCAGCAGTTTATCCGTCAATTCGGACTATGGCTACACCTTC.

A note on this clonotype: One end of the junction is discordant with germline, which a read error may explain. The genes are TRBV28 and TRBJ1-5; D unresolved. This CDR3 spans 19 amino acids. Germline CDR1 MDHEN, CDR2 SYDVKM. This CDR3 is CASSLWMFGVPPSNQPQHF. In DNA, the CDR3 is TGTGCTAGCAGTTTATGGATGTTCGGGGTTCCCCCTAGCAATCAGCCCCAGCATTTT. The variable domain in full, completed from reference TRBV28 and TRBJ1-5, reads DVKVTQSSRYLVKRTGEKVFLECVQDMDHENMFWYRQDPGLGLRLIYFSYDVKMKEKGDIPEGYSVSREKKERFSLILESASTNQTSMYLCASSLWMFGVPPSNQPQHFGDGTRLSIL.

This clonotype was found many times. The V and J genes are TRBV9 and TRBJ2-3, with unresolved D. This CDR3 comprises 14 residues. Trimming stripped 0 bases from V and 2 bases from J, with 7 bases between. Germline CDR1 SGDLS, CDR2 YYNGEE. In DNA form, the CDR3 reads TGTGCCAGCAGCGTAGCGGCCCTCACAGATACGCAGTATTTT. This sequence encodes CASSVAALTDTQYF.

The chain uses TRBV10-3 and TRBJ2-3, with TRBD2 matching 11 bases. The germline V gene encodes CDR1 ENHRY and CDR2 SYGVKD. V trimming: 3 bases; J trimming: 4 bases; junction bases outside the gene matches: 6. The CDR3 has 16 amino acids. The DNA for the CDR3 is TGTGCCATCAGTGACAGACTAGCGGGGACTGCAGATACGCAGTATTTT. Translated, it gives CAISDRLAGTADTQYF.

This clonotype has more than one count but fewer than ten. This chain joins TRBV4-1 and TRBJ2-4; 8 bases agree with TRBD2. The J segment lost 0 bases and the V segment lost 4 bases, leaving 2 bases of the junction unmatched. This CDR3 spans 15 amino acids. Germline assignment: CDR1 MGHRA and CDR2 YSYEKL. The CDR3 is CASSLAGLAKNIQYF. In DNA form, the CDR3 reads TGCGCCAGCAGCCTAGCGGGGCTAGCCAAAAACATTCAGTACTTC.

This clonotype was detected a few times. The chain carries TRBV7-2 and TRBJ1-4, with D perhaps matching TRBD1 (5 bases). CDR1 and CDR2 from the germline V gene are SGHTA and FQGNSA. Trimming removed 2 bases from V and 3 bases from J, with 7 bases in between. The CDR3 spans 14 residues. The CDR3 loop reads CASSLQGSNEKLFF. In DNA form, the CDR3 reads TGTGCCAGCAGCTTACAGGGCTCTAATGAAAAACTGTTTTTT.

This clonotype was seen just once. This chain links TRBV6-1 with TRBJ1-5; 9 bases are a match to TRBD1. The CDR3 has 14 residues. CDR1 and CDR2 from the germline V gene are MNHNS and SASEGT. The junction had 2 bases not matched to a gene; V was cut back by 2 bases and J by 6 bases. The CDR3 DNA reads as TGTGCCAGCAGTGAAAACAGGGGGCTTCAGCCCCAGCATTTT. Its protein is CASSENRGLQPQHF.

The chain carries TRBV29-1 and TRBJ2-1, with 11 bases that match TRBD2. The V segment lost 0 bases and the J segment 13 bases; nucleotides outside the gene matches: 5. The germline gives CDR1 SQVTM, CDR2 ANQGSEA. This CDR3 contains 13 residues. The CDR3 spells CSVEDSSGGPQFF. CDR3 coding DNA: TGCAGCGTTGAAGATTCTAGCGGGGGGCCCCAGTTCTTC.

The V and J genes are TRBV6-5 and TRBJ2-5; D gene ambiguous. In germline, CDR1 is MNHEY, CDR2 SVGAGI. Trimming took off 3 bases at V and 1 base at J, with 9 bases between the two ends. CDR3 length: 14 residues. This CDR3 is CASSYKEFQETQYF. In DNA, the CDR3 is TGTGCCAGCAGTTATAAGGAGTTCCAAGAGACCCAGTACTTC.

J is TRBJ1-6 and V is TRBV6-1; 10 bases map to TRBD1. CDR1 and CDR2 (germline): MNHNS, SASEGT. The CDR3 length is 14 residues. V shed 6 bases, J shed 14 bases, and the junction held 10 bases outside the gene matches. The CDR3 region has the DNA TGTGCCAGCAGCCCGGGACAGGGGTTGGGGGCCCTCCACTTT. This gives the protein CASSPGQGLGALHF.

The rearrangement uses TRBV6-5 and TRBJ2-6, with D hard to call. The V gene's germline CDR1 is MNHEY and CDR2 SVGAGI. V lost 11 bases and J lost 0, with 14 bases in between. The length of the CDR3 is 15 residues. The CDR3 sequence: CAVIGIHSGANVLTF. CDR3 bases: TGTGCCGTCATAGGTATTCACTCTGGGGCCAACGTCCTGACTTTC.

With respect to this clonotype: A read error may produce the germline difference seen at one junction end. J is TRBJ2-3 and V is TRBV4-2; 9 positions match TRBD2. The CDR3 extends over 15 amino acids. Per germline, CDR1 LGHNA and CDR2 YNFKEQ. The CDR3 region has the DNA TGTACCAGCAGCCAGACTAGCGGTAGCACAGATACGCAGTATTTT. Amino acid sequence: CTSSQTSGSTDTQYF.